This T cell receptor beta chain is drawn from a study of T-cell reconstitution after alpha-beta-depleted transplantation in children. Deletions cut 4 bases from V and 4 bases from J, with 14 bases between. This CDR3 comprises 15 residues. Per germline, CDR1 SGHDN and CDR2 FVKESK. Unique molecular identifiers were built into the TCRbeta library. MiXCR, applied by TCRdb to the PCR reads, yields one record per CDR3 protein. The sample gives approximately 1,000,000 distinct CDR3 sequences, roughly 29% of which show up once; 28% is in the top ten. The clonotype was recovered from a boy under three years old who had a stem cell transplant for SCID, so the T cells may come from the graft donor. The chain links TRBV14 to TRBJ2-1, with TRBD1 as a possible D gene (5 bases). The sample was PBMCs, mostly from graft donor cells, taken 360 days after TCRalphabeta/CD19-depleted stem cell transplant. The CDR3 nucleotides read TGTGCCAGCAGCCCGACGACAGCCGTTTACAATGAGCAGTTCTTC. Translating it yields CASSPTTAVYNEQFF.